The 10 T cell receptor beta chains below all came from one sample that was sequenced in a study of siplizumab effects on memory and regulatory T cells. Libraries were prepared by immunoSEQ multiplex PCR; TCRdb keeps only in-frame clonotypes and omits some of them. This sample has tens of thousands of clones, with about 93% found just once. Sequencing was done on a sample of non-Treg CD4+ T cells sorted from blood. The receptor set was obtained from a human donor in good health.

CDR3 sequence: CASSRTKSSYEQYF. The CDR3 coding sequence is TGTGCCAGCAGCAGGACTAAGAGCTCCTACGAGCAGTACTTC. This chain uses TRBV6-5 with TRBJ2-7; D might be TRBD2 (6 bases). The ends were cut back, 6 bases at V and 0 bases at J, with 12 bases in the middle. In germline, CDR1 is MNHEY, CDR2 SVGAGI. The CDR3 covers 14 residues.

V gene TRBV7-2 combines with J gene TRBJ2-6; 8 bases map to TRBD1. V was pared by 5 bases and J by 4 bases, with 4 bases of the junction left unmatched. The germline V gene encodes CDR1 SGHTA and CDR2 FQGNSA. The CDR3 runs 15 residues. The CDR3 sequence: CASSTRQGGANVLTF. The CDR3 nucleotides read TGTGCCAGCAGCACCCGACAGGGGGGGGCCAACGTCCTGACTTTC.

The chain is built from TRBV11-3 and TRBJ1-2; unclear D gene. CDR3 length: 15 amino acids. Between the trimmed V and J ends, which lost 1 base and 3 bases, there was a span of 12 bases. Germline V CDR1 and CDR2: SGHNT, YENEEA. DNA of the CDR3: TGTGCCAGCAGCTTAGGAGACTCAGGTCACTATGGCTACACCTTC. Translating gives CASSLGDSGHYGYTF.

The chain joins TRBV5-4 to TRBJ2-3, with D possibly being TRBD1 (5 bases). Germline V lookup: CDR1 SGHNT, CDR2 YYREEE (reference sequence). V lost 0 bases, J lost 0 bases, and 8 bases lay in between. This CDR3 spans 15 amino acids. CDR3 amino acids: CASSLGQLSTDTQYF. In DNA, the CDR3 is TGTGCCAGCAGCTTGGGACAGCTTAGCACAGATACGCAGTATTTT.

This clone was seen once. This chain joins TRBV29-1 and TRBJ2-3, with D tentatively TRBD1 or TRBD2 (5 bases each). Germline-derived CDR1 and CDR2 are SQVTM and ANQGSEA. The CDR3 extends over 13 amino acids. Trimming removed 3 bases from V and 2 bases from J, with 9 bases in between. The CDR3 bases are TGCAGCGTTGACCGGGACCTCACAGATACGCAGTATTTT. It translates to CSVDRDLTDTQYF.

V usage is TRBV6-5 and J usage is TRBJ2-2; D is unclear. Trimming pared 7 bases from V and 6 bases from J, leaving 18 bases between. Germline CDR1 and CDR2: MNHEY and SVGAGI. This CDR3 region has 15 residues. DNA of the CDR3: TGTGCCAGCAACTCCCGCGGATTTGCATCCGGGGAGCTGTTTTTT. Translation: CASNSRGFASGELFF.

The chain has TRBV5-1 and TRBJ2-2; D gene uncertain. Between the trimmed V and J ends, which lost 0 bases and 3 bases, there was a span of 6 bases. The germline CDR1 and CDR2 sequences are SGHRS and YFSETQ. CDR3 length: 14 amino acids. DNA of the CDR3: TGCGCCAGCAGCTTGGCCGTGGACACCGGGGAGCTGTTTTTT. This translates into CASSLAVDTGELFF.

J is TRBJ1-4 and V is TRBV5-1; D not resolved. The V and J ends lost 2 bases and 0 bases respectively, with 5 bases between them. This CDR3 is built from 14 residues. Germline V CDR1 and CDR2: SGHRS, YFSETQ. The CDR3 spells CASSFLATNEKLFF. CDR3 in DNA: TGCGCCAGCAGCTTCCTCGCAACTAATGAAAAACTGTTTTTT.

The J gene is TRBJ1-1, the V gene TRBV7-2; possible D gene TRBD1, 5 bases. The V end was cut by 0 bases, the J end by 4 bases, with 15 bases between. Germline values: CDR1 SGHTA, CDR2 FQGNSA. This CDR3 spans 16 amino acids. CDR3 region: CASSLAGQGGITEAFF. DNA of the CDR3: TGTGCCAGCAGCTTAGCGGGCCAGGGTGGAATCACTGAAGCTTTCTTT. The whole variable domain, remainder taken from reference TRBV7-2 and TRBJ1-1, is GAGVSQSPSNKVTEKGKDVELRCDPISGHTALYWYRQSLGQGLEFLIYFQGNSAPDKSGLPSDRFSAERTGGSVSTLTIQRTQQEDSAVYLCASSLAGQGGITEAFFGQGTRLTVV.

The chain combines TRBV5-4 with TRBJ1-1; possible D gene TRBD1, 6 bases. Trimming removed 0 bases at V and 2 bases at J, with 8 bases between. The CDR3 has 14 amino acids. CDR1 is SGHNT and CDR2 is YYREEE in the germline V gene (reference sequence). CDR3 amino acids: CASSLAGGNTEAFF. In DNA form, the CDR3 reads TGTGCCAGCAGCTTGGCTGGGGGCAACACTGAAGCTTTCTTT.